The entry below gives a single T cell receptor beta chain sequence along with its context. The specificity of this receptor is unknown. No much larger clone is present one base from it, and per-base qualities are unavailable. The source of the sample is a study of blood T cell repertoires in COVID-19 (dated by TCRdb to between 2020 and 2021). Background for the entire study: Samples covering the acute and convalescent phases of COVID-19 were provided by collaborators in the United States, Italy and Spain. The prospective study material was composed of cDNA or gDNA derived from T cells, B-cell-depleted T cells, or PBMCs. Deeply sampled blood TCRbeta repertoires from subjects exposed to, actively infected with, or recovered from COVID-19 were included in the dataset. The repertoires were made available in a free public database intended to serve as a resource for research on the immune response to SARS-CoV-2. Samples were obtained from the ongoing ImmuneRACE study (first 160 participants) and from about 1,300 subjects provided by 6 global collaborators. The sample metadata nearly always contained a de-identified subject ID, COVID-19 status, age in years and sex. Where available, HLA class I and class II types were taken from metadata supplied by the sample provider and were not determined by assay-based typing.

One collaborating source in Seattle enrolled patients during active infection and followed them longitudinally through the course of disease. Whole blood was collected in K2EDTA tubes by collaborating institutions according to the institutions' own protocols. For TCRbeta analysis, collaborator samples were shipped as frozen whole blood, as isolated PBMCs, or as DNA extracted from either sample type. Per the germline V gene, SGHRS is the CDR1 and YFSETQ is the CDR2. The CDR3 covers 16 residues, taking in both the cysteine and the phenylalanine. The kept DNA is CDR3 alone, 48 bases in frame from the first base. Cut back by 1 base and 0 bases, the V and J ends lie 11 bases apart. What the authors observed across the whole study: Clinical and demographic metadata were provided uncurated, with the amount varying by source and participant.

The immunoSEQ Assay, a bias-controlled multiplex PCR, was used to amplify TCRbeta CDR3 regions from genomic DNA. As for the original processing: Nucleated cell counts per sample were estimated from amplification of reference gene primers within the assay. To quantify the absolute abundance of each unique TCRbeta CDR3 rearrangement, sequence reads were collapsed and filtered. Productive Simpson clonality was computed per sample as the square root of Simpson's diversity index over productive rearrangements. TCRdb took this table from immuneACCESS and kept in-frame rearrangements with V and J called. Such tables lack part of the clones; where checked against another copy, unresolved V genes explain under half of the gap, and the rest is unexplained. V and J calls and clone size are as listed in that table; D and trimming were resolved from the DNA. A total of about 160,000 clones appear in this sample, approximately 90% of them only once. The top ten constitute under 13% of the sample.

Sequenced material: peripheral blood. The rearrangement combines TRBV5-1 with TRBJ2-1, with TRBD1 tentatively as D gene (6 bases match). The TCR was taken from a woman aged 65 to 85 with COVID-19, enrolled during active disease. CDR3 sequence: CASSLQGFSSYNEQFF. At the DNA level, the sequence is TGCGCCAGCAGCTTGCAGGGGTTTAGCTCCTACAATGAGCAGTTCTTC.